The 10 T cell receptor beta chains given below trace back to one sample, sequenced in a study of CD8 T cells in ankylosing spondylitis. TCRdb recomputed calls from the 5' RACE reads with MiXCR, one row per CDR3 protein. Of 80,000 to 100,000 distinct CDR3 sequences listed, approximately 9% are singletons. Sequencing was done on a sample of blood, either unsorted or a sorted T cell fraction (not recorded which). These receptors were obtained from a male donor with ankylosing spondylitis or in good health (not recorded which).

This clonotype was seen repeatedly, ten times or more. The chain has TRBV3-1 and TRBJ2-7; D is perhaps TRBD2 (5 bases). The length of the CDR3 is 12 residues. CDR1 and CDR2 (germline): LGHDT, YNNKEL (reference sequence). The ends were cut back, 2 bases at V and 4 bases at J, with 6 bases in the middle. The CDR3 bases are TGTGCCAGCAGCCAAACGGGGTACGAGCAGTACTTC. Translated, it gives CASSQTGYEQYF.

At least ten counts were recorded for this clonotype. This chain connects TRBV6-1 to TRBJ1-3; D is possibly TRBD1 (5 bases). V lost 3 bases to trimming and J lost 0 bases, with 9 bases between them. The germline V gene has CDR1 MNHNS and CDR2 SASEGT. The CDR3 spans 15 residues. The CDR3 DNA reads as TGTGCCAGCAGTGAGAGGGGTAGCTCTGGAAACACCATATATTTT. This codes for CASSERGSSGNTIYF.

This clonotype was picked up many times. V is TRBV6-1 and J is TRBJ2-7; D is unresolved. Deletions cut 0 bases from V and 4 bases from J, with 7 bases between. This CDR3 region has 13 residues. CDR1 MNHNS and CDR2 SASEGT come from the germline V gene. CDR3 coding DNA: TGTGCCAGCAGTGAAGCGGGCCATTACGAGCAGTACTTC. This codes for CASSEAGHYEQYF.

This clonotype was counted at least ten times. J is TRBJ1-5 and V is TRBV6-1, with a tentative D call TRBD1 (5 bases). Trimming removed 1 base at V and 4 bases at J, with 5 bases between. Per the germline V gene, CDR1 is MNHNS and CDR2 is SASEGT. There are 13 residues in the CDR3. The CDR3 coding sequence is TGTGCCAGCAGTGAAGGACAGAATCAGCCCCAGCATTTT. Translated: CASSEGQNQPQHF.

There are a few counts of this clonotype. V and J are TRBV7-2 and TRBJ2-1; 7 bases agree with TRBD2. The CDR3 is made up of 15 amino acids. The germline gives CDR1 SGHTA, CDR2 FQGNSA. V was clipped by 5 bases and J by 4 bases; unmatched bases: 8. CDR3: CASSLLGGSYNEQFF. For the CDR3, the DNA is TGTGCCAGCAGCCTGTTGGGGGGGAGTTACAATGAGCAGTTCTTC.

The table lists this clonotype with many counts. J is TRBJ2-2 and V is TRBV5-1; 15 nucleotides match TRBD2. This CDR3 is 18 amino acids long. Trimming removed 4 bases from V and 4 bases from J; junction bases left unmatched: 8. The germline CDR1 and CDR2 sequences are SGHRS and YFSETQ. Written as DNA, the CDR3 is TGCGCCAGCAGCCAACAGCCGGGACTAGCGGGGGGCACCGGGGAGCTGTTTTTT. This gives the protein CASSQQPGLAGGTGELFF.

This clonotype appeared many times. This chain joins TRBV5-1 and TRBJ2-1; either TRBD1 or TRBD2 may fit D (5 bases each). There are 18 residues in the CDR3. Germline CDR1 and CDR2: SGHRS and YFSETQ. V lost 3 bases and J 4 bases, leaving 23 bases between the germline ends. CDR3 protein: CASSWGPTETIKYNEQFF. The CDR3 DNA reads TGCGCCAGCAGCTGGGGACCCACAGAGACGATTAAGTACAATGAGCAGTTCTTC.

This clonotype has a count of ten or more. The chain is built from TRBV12-3 or TRBV12-4 and TRBJ2-3; D may be TRBD2 (6 bases). The CDR3 extends over 12 amino acids. V lost 6 bases and J 4 bases, leaving 8 bases between the germline ends. CDR3 protein: CASSRLADTQYF. Written as DNA, the CDR3 is TGTGCCAGCAGCCGACTAGCAGATACGCAGTATTTT.

Note on this clonotype: A much larger clone sits a single nucleotide away, making a read error possible. The chain employs TRBV6-1 and TRBJ2-2; D remains unclear. The germline gives CDR1 MNHNS, CDR2 SASEGT. The CDR3 is 13 residues long. The CDR3: CTSSPANTGELFF. CDR3 nucleotides: TGTACCAGCAGCCCTGCGAACACCGGGGAGCTGTTTTTT.

Many counts were recorded for this clonotype. The DNA of the CDR3 is TGTGCCAGCAGGCAGGGGGCCCCTGAAGCTTTCTTT. Translation: CASRQGAPEAFF. The chain recombines TRBV12-3 or TRBV12-4 with TRBJ1-1; 8 bases are shared with TRBD1. Trimming at V came to 6 bases and at J to 6 bases, leaving 3 bases not matched to a gene. This CDR3 is built from 12 residues.